This entry lists 26 T cell receptor beta chains sequenced from one sample in a study of cytomegalovirus exposure and HLA in healthy donors. PCR amplification relied on 60 Vbeta primers (plus 13 Jbeta primers). Repertoires were generated with immunoSEQ multiplex PCR, while TCRdb's copy carries only in-frame clones and drops some. The sample lists 150,000 to 200,000 clones; under 80% were seen once. The sample taken for sequencing was PBMCs. The receptors originated from a man between 40 and 49 years old in good health and CMV-seronegative.

The chain links TRBV5-5 to TRBJ1-1; a possible D gene is TRBD1 (5 bases). The CDR3 is 16 residues long. The V gene's germline CDR1 is SGHKS and CDR2 YYEKEE (reference sequence). Trimming removed 1 base at V and 4 bases at J, with 17 bases between. The CDR3, as DNA: TGTGCCAGCAGCTTGTCGATGGGGGGGGTCGGCACTGAAGCTTTCTTT. Encoded protein: CASSLSMGGVGTEAFF.

The genes are TRBV6-5 and TRBJ2-3; possibly TRBD1 for D (6 bases). Germline CDR1 is MNHEY and CDR2 is SVGAGI. CDR3 length equals 13 residues. The V and J ends lost 6 bases and 2 bases respectively, with 9 bases between them. The CDR3, as DNA: TGTGCCAGCAGACAGGGTTCCACAGATACGCAGTATTTT. Translation: CASRQGSTDTQYF.

The chain combines TRBV5-6 with TRBJ2-7; TRBD2 aligns across 14 bases. The germline V gene has CDR1 SGHDT and CDR2 YYEEEE. There are 15 residues in the CDR3. Unmatched junction bases numbered 5, after V lost 5 bases and J lost 4 bases. The DNA for the CDR3 is TGTGCCAGCAGTGGACTAGCGGGGGGCGGGTACGAGCAGTACTTC. Its translation is CASSGLAGGGYEQYF.

This chain joins TRBV5-5 and TRBJ2-3, with D unclear. The CDR3 totals 15 residues. The V and J ends lost 0 bases and 2 bases respectively, with 10 bases between them. Germline assignment: CDR1 SGHKS and CDR2 YYEKEE (reference sequence). CDR3 coding DNA: TGTGCCAGCAGCTTGGGACTCCCTAACACAGATACGCAGTATTTT. Its translation is CASSLGLPNTDTQYF.

This clone was counted only a few times. For the CDR3, the DNA is TGTGCCAGCAGTCCACAGGTATCCAACACCGGGGAGCTGTTTTTT. It yields the protein CASSPQVSNTGELFF. The V gene is TRBV6-5, the J gene TRBJ2-2; possibly TRBD1 for D (5 bases). The CDR3 contains 15 residues. Germline V gene lookup returns CDR1 MNHEY and CDR2 SVGAGI. The germline V and J ends were trimmed by 5 bases and 2 bases, with 12 bases remaining between them.

V gene TRBV29-1 combines with J gene TRBJ2-3; 8 bases match TRBD1. Germline values: CDR1 SQVTM, CDR2 ANQGSEA. V lost 6 bases and J lost 3; bases outside the gene matches: 2. The CDR3 is 12 amino acids. In nucleotides, the CDR3 is TGCAGCGTCCGGACAGGGACAGATACGCAGTATTTT. Its protein is CSVRTGTDTQYF.

The rearrangement joins TRBV28 to TRBJ1-2, with TRBD1 identical over 9 bases. From germline, CDR1 is MDHEN and CDR2 SYDVKM. The CDR3 runs 14 residues. The ends lost 4 bases at V and 8 bases at J; junction bases unmatched: 8. CDR3 DNA: TGTGCCAGCAGTTCGTCACAGGGGGCGCGAGGCTACACCTTC. It codes for CASSSSQGARGYTF.

The J gene is TRBJ2-7, the V gene TRBV5-1, with D maybe TRBD1 (6 bases). Trimming removed 1 base from V and 2 bases from J, with 13 bases in between. The CDR3 extends over 15 amino acids. The germline gives CDR1 SGHRS, CDR2 YFSETQ. CDR3 loop: CASSLLAGTTYEQYF. The CDR3 DNA sequence: TGCGCCAGCAGCTTGTTAGCAGGGACAACCTACGAGCAGTACTTC.

This chain connects TRBV7-2 to TRBJ2-7; D call uncertain. Germline V CDR1 and CDR2: SGHTA, FQGNSA. The CDR3 totals 14 residues. V lost 1 base and J 2 bases, leaving 9 bases between the germline ends. The CDR3, as DNA: TGTGCCAGCAGCTTAGGGGCCCAGACCTACGAGCAGTACTTC. The encoded protein is CASSLGAQTYEQYF.

The V gene is TRBV6-1, the J gene TRBJ1-6; a weak D match, TRBD1 (5 bases). The CDR3 spans 15 residues. Trimming cost V 10 bases and J 7 bases, with 20 bases left between them. Germline CDR1 reads MNHNS; CDR2 reads SASEGT. The CDR3 region has the DNA TGTGCCACCAGGAATGAGGGGACTCTGAATTCACCCCTCCACTTT. Amino acids: CATRNEGTLNSPLHF.

The rearrangement joins TRBV11-2 to TRBJ2-7; tentative D call: TRBD2 (5 bases). Germline CDR1 reads SGHAT; CDR2 reads FQNNGV. The ends were cut back, 5 bases at V and 6 bases at J, with 17 bases in the middle. The CDR3 is 14 residues long. The CDR3 reads CASSPRGGAVEQYF. DNA for the CDR3: TGTGCCAGCAGCCCCAGAGGAGGCGCGGTCGAGCAGTACTTC.

The V and J genes are TRBV7-9 and TRBJ2-1; 9 bases line up with TRBD1. Germline CDR1 reads SEHNR; CDR2 reads FQNEAQ (reference sequence). CDR3 length equals 15 residues. V was clipped by 5 bases and J by 8 bases; unmatched bases: 10. As DNA, the CDR3 is TGTGCCAGCAGCCCCCGGGACAGGGTGAACTATGAGCAGTTCTTC. It is translated as CASSPRDRVNYEQFF. Variable domain in full (rest from reference TRBV7-9 and TRBJ2-1): DTGVSQNPRHKITKRGQNVTFRCDPISEHNRLYWYRQTLGQGPEFLTYFQNEAQLEKSRLLSDRFSAERPKGSFSTLEIQRTEQGDSAMYLCASSPRDRVNYEQFFGPGTRLTVL.

The V and J genes are TRBV2 and TRBJ1-3, with 8 bases matching TRBD1. V was pared by 4 bases and J by 4 bases, with 9 bases of the junction left unmatched. The CDR3 is 16 residues long. Germline CDR1 SNHLY, CDR2 FYNNEI. The CDR3 region is CASSALLTGGGNTIYF. The CDR3 DNA sequence: TGTGCCAGCAGTGCCTTATTAACAGGGGGAGGAAACACCATATATTTT.

The V and J genes are TRBV21-1 and TRBJ1-1. TRBV21-1 has pseudogene status. This CDR3 comprises 14 residues. This chain's CDR3 is CASSTTRGDTEAFF. The CDR3 DNA reads TGTGCCAGCAGCACAACCCGGGGAGACACTGAAGCTTTCTTT.

This clone has just a few counts. The J gene is TRBJ2-7, the V gene TRBV9, with 9 bases that match TRBD1. The CDR3 has 15 residues. Germline V CDR1 and CDR2: SGDLS, YYNGEE. V dropped 4 bases and J dropped 2; count of bases not matched to a gene: 7. The DNA of the CDR3 is TGTGCCAGCAGCCCTGGGACAGGGACGACCTACGAGCAGTACTTC. Its protein product is CASSPGTGTTYEQYF.

The gene calls are TRBV6-1 and TRBJ2-3; 12 bases align to TRBD2. Unmatched junction bases numbered 5, after V lost 4 bases and J lost 0 bases. Per germline, CDR1 MNHNS and CDR2 SASEGT. CDR3 length: 17 amino acids. The CDR3 DNA sequence: TGTGCCAGCAGTGTGACTAGCGGGGGATCTAGCACAGATACGCAGTATTTT. Amino acid sequence: CASSVTSGGSSTDTQYF.

This chain uses TRBV7-9 with TRBJ2-5, with 7 bases matching TRBD1. CDR3 length: 15 residues. With V trimmed by 5 bases and J by 2 bases, 8 bases remained unmatched. Germline V CDR1 and CDR2: SEHNR, FQNEAQ (reference sequence). This CDR3 reads CASSRGQATQETQYF. In DNA, the CDR3 is TGTGCCAGCAGCCGAGGACAGGCCACTCAAGAGACCCAGTACTTC.

The V call is TRBV6-1, the J call TRBJ2-1; 9 bases line up with TRBD1. After removal of 2 bases from V and 4 bases from J, the junction contained 6 bases not matched to a gene. The CDR3 is made up of 16 amino acids. Germline V gene data show CDR1 as MNHNS and CDR2 as SASEGT. Here the CDR3 reads CASSEYGTGYYNEQFF. In DNA, the CDR3 is TGTGCCAGCAGTGAATACGGGACAGGGTATTACAATGAGCAGTTCTTC.

This clone came up once. V gene TRBV2 combines with J gene TRBJ2-3; 10 nucleotides match TRBD2. The CDR3 runs 14 residues. The ends lost 7 bases at V and 2 bases at J; junction bases unmatched: 3. Germline loops: CDR1 SNHLY, CDR2 FYNNEI. CDR3 DNA: TGTGCCAGCACGCTAGCGGGGGCCACAGATACGCAGTATTTT. It codes for CASTLAGATDTQYF.

The chain employs TRBV5-1 and TRBJ2-3; a possible D gene is TRBD1 (6 bases). Germline CDR1 SGHRS, CDR2 YFSETQ. V lost 7 bases and J 2 bases, leaving 14 bases between the germline ends. This CDR3 comprises 14 residues. The CDR3 DNA is TGCGCCAGCCGGGACACCGGTTTCACAGATACGCAGTATTTT. This codes for CASRDTGFTDTQYF. Using reference TRBV5-1 and TRBJ2-3 for the parts outside the CDR3, the full variable domain is KAGVTQTPRYLIKTRGQQVTLSCSPISGHRSVSWYQQTPGQGLQFLFEYFSETQRNKGNFPGRFSGRQFSNSRSEMNVSTLELGDSALYLCASRDTGFTDTQYFGPGTRLTVL.

The rearrangement uses TRBV7-8 and TRBJ2-2, with a possible D match to TRBD2 (6 bases). The germline V gene encodes CDR1 SGHVS and CDR2 FQNEAQ. The CDR3 sequence is 16 residues long. Between the trimmed V and J ends, which lost 5 bases and 0 bases, there was a span of 13 bases. DNA of the CDR3: TGTGCCAGCAGCGTCCGACTAGAGACGAACACCGGGGAGCTGTTTTTT. Translating gives CASSVRLETNTGELFF.

This sequence joins TRBV28 and TRBJ2-5, with D maybe TRBD2 (7 bases). CDR1 MDHEN and CDR2 SYDVKM come from the germline V gene. Between the trimmed V and J ends, which lost 4 bases and 5 bases, there was a span of 14 bases. The CDR3 is 14 amino acids. CDR3 in DNA: TGTGCCAGCAGTTCGGGGGGCAGTGGGGAGACCCAGTACTTC. It is translated as CASSSGGSGETQYF.

This clone was found a few times. Relative to the germline gene, one junction end is altered; a read error may explain this. V is TRBV2 and J is TRBJ1-6; D remains unclear. This CDR3 has 15 amino acids. Germline lookup yields CDR1 SNHLY and CDR2 FYNNEI. The CDR3 here is CASREGLQVGSPLHF. The CDR3 nucleotides read TGTGCCAGCAGGGAAGGGTTGCAGGTTGGATCACCCCTCCACTTT. The variable domain in full, with the rest retrieved from reference TRBV2 and TRBJ1-6, is EPEVTQTPSHQVTQMGQEVILRCVPISNHLYFYWYRQILGQKVEFLVSFYNNEISEKSEIFDDQFSVERPDGSNFTLKIRSTKLEDSAMYFCASREGLQVGSPLHFGNGTRLTVT.

This clone has only a few counts. This chain connects TRBV5-1 to TRBJ2-2, with TRBD1 matching over 10 bases. CDR1 SGHRS and CDR2 YFSETQ come from the germline V gene. Unmatched junction bases numbered 7, after V lost 4 bases and J lost 7 bases. The CDR3 extends over 15 amino acids. Here the CDR3 reads CASSRDRGQGGELFF. The DNA for the CDR3 is TGCGCCAGCAGCCGAGACAGGGGGCAAGGCGGGGAGCTGTTTTTT.

The V call is TRBV18, the J call TRBJ1-4, with TRBD1 as a possible D gene (6 bases). Trimming left V 0 bases short and J 10 bases short, with 12 bases between. Germline assignment: CDR1 KGHSH and CDR2 LQKENI. The CDR3 has 14 residues. For the CDR3, the DNA is TGTGCCAGCTCACCACCGGGGGGGCAGGGAAAACTGTTTTTT. Translation gives CASSPPGGQGKLFF.

The chain couples TRBV2 to TRBJ1-2; perhaps TRBD1 as D (5 bases). The CDR3 is 15 residues long. Trimming cost V 4 bases and J 7 bases, with 19 bases left between them. Germline lookup yields CDR1 SNHLY and CDR2 FYNNEI. The CDR3 region is CASSGSTGLFGGYTF. The DNA for the CDR3 is TGTGCCAGCAGTGGAAGTACAGGACTATTTGGTGGCTACACCTTC.